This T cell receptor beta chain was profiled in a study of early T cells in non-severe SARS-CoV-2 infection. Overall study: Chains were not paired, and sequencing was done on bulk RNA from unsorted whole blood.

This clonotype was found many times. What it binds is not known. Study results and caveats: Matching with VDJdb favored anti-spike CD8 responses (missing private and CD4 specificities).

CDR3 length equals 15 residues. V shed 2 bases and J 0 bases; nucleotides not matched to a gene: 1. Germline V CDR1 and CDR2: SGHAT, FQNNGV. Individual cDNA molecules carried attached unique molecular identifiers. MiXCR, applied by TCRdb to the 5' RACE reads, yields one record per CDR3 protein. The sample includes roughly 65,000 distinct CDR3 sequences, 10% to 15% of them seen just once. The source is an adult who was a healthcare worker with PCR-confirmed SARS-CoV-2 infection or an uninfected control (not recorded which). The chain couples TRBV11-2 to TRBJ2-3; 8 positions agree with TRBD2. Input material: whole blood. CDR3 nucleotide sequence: TGTGCCAGCAGCTTATTAGCGGGGAGCACAGATACGCAGTATTTT. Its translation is CASSLLAGSTDTQYF.